These 31 T cell receptor beta chains were sequenced from one sample in a study of T cell responses to AZD1222 COVID-19 vaccine. Sequenced by immunoSEQ multiplex PCR; TCRdb stores in-frame clones only, minus some. Counted here are about 99,000 clones, roughly 90% occurring once; the ten biggest clones make up about 8.1%. The input for sequencing was peripheral blood, taken 28 days after the second AZD1222 dose. The receptors derive from an adult who received the AZD1222 COVID-19 vaccine.

This clone is a singleton in its sample. The rearrangement uses TRBV7-7 and TRBJ1-4; 7 bases match TRBD1. Germline V CDR1 and CDR2: SSHAT, FNYEAQ (reference sequence). The CDR3 is made up of 15 amino acids. The junction had 8 bases not matched to a gene; V was cut back by 5 bases and J by 5 bases. The CDR3 is CASSRGQVPNEKLFF. CDR3 coding DNA: TGTGCCAGCAGCCGCGGACAGGTCCCCAATGAAAAACTGTTTTTT.

The V call is TRBV3-1 (or the pseudogene TRBV3-2), the J call TRBJ2-3, with D uncertain. In germline, CDR1 is LGHDT, CDR2 YNNKEL (reference sequence). This CDR3 has 15 amino acids. V shed 4 bases and J shed 2 bases, with 13 bases lying between them. Here the CDR3 DNA reads TGTGCCAGCAGCCCGCCGGCGGCCGACACAGATACGCAGTATTTT. Translating gives CASSPPAADTDTQYF.

The chain links TRBV28 to TRBJ2-2; 7 positions match TRBD1. The V gene's germline CDR1 is MDHEN and CDR2 SYDVKM. The CDR3 extends over 15 amino acids. With V trimmed by 7 bases and J by 4 bases, 9 bases remained unmatched. The CDR3 bases are TGTGCCAGCATTAAGGGGGCGCGAAGCACCGGGGAGCTGTTTTTT. This codes for CASIKGARSTGELFF.

The chain uses TRBV24-1 and TRBJ1-4; D is unresolved. The CDR3 covers 17 residues. Germline CDR1 and CDR2: KGHDR and SFDVKD. Trimming stripped 5 bases from V and 3 bases from J, with 18 bases between. DNA for the CDR3: TGTGCCACCAGTGCCGCCGGACGGAAACTAGCTAATGAAAAACTGTTTTTT. The encoded protein is CATSAAGRKLANEKLFF.

The chain employs TRBV19 and TRBJ2-5; a weak D match, TRBD2 (6 bases). V gave up 5 bases and J gave up 5 bases, with 15 bases separating them. The CDR3 sequence is 14 residues long. CDR1 and CDR2 (germline): LNHDA, SQIVND (reference sequence). In DNA form, the CDR3 reads TGTGCCAGTAGTGGAGGGGCGGGTAGGGAGACCCAGTACTTC. It is translated as CASSGGAGRETQYF.

The chain combines TRBV28 with TRBJ1-2; 7 bases fit TRBD1. Trimming cost V 2 bases and J 8 bases; bases outside gene matches: 11. The CDR3 totals 15 residues. Germline CDR1 MDHEN, CDR2 SYDVKM. The CDR3 sequence is CASSLTKRGQKGYTF. The CDR3 region has the DNA TGTGCCAGCAGTTTAACTAAGAGGGGGCAAAAAGGCTACACCTTC.

This sequence joins TRBV24-1 and TRBJ2-1; 8 positions match TRBD2. The junction had 12 bases not matched to a gene; V was cut back by 8 bases and J by 7 bases. The CDR3 runs to 15 residues. The germline V gene has CDR1 KGHDR and CDR2 SFDVKD. The CDR3 protein is CATKQAGETHNEQFF. Here the CDR3 DNA reads TGTGCCACCAAACAAGCGGGAGAAACTCATAATGAGCAGTTCTTC.

The CDR3 sequence: CASSQTSGVPTDTQYF. CDR3 in DNA: TGTGCCAGCAGCCAGACTAGCGGGGTTCCCACAGATACGCAGTATTTT. The gene calls are TRBV3-1 (or the pseudogene TRBV3-2) and TRBJ2-3, with TRBD2 matching over 11 bases. V was clipped by 3 bases and J by 2 bases; unmatched bases: 4. The germline CDR1 and CDR2 sequences are LGHDT and YNNKEL (reference sequence). The CDR3 runs 16 residues.

This rearrangement joins TRBV28 to TRBJ2-2; D not resolved. The V end lost 3 bases, the J end lost 2 bases, and 16 bases lay between the germline ends. CDR3 length equals 17 residues. Germline CDR1 MDHEN, CDR2 SYDVKM. The CDR3 spells CASSFDGAQFNTGELFF. The CDR3 nucleotides are TGTGCCAGCAGTTTCGATGGTGCCCAATTCAACACCGGGGAGCTGTTTTTT.

This clone was detected a few times. The J gene is TRBJ1-3, the V gene TRBV9, with TRBD1 identical over 9 bases. The CDR3 is 14 residues long. Germline loops: CDR1 SGDLS, CDR2 YYNGEE. The J segment lost 4 bases and the V segment lost 5 bases, leaving 4 bases of the junction unmatched. The CDR3 loop reads CASRGQGTGNTIYF. The DNA for the CDR3 is TGTGCCAGCAGGGGACAGGGTACAGGAAACACCATATATTTT.

The chain combines TRBV15 with TRBJ2-5; 7 bases agree with TRBD1. V shed 4 bases, J shed 5 bases, and the junction held 7 bases outside the gene matches. CDR1 LNHNV and CDR2 YYDKDF come from the germline V gene (reference sequence). This CDR3 has 14 amino acids. The CDR3: CATSKNRGRETQYF. DNA of the CDR3: TGTGCCACCAGCAAAAACAGGGGTCGGGAGACCCAGTACTTC.

The chain uses TRBV19 and TRBJ2-1; 9 bases align to TRBD1. The CDR3 has 15 amino acids. The V and J ends lost 7 bases and 5 bases, in that order; junction bases with no gene match: 9. The germline V gene encodes CDR1 LNHDA and CDR2 SQIVND (reference sequence). CDR3 sequence reads: CASTGTGNKDNEQFF. CDR3 nucleotides: TGTGCCAGTACCGGGACAGGGAACAAGGACAATGAGCAGTTCTTC.

This rearrangement joins TRBV28 to TRBJ1-6, with D possibly TRBD1 on 5 matching bases. The germline V and J ends were trimmed by 8 bases and 1 base, with 12 bases remaining between them. This CDR3 is built from 15 residues. Looked up from germline, CDR1 is MDHEN and CDR2 is SYDVKM. CDR3 DNA sequence: TGTGCCAGCCAAGGGCGGGGGTCCTATAATTCACCCCTCCACTTT. Translating gives CASQGRGSYNSPLHF.

This chain uses TRBV6-1 with TRBJ1-2; 9 nucleotides line up with TRBD1. CDR1 MNHNS and CDR2 SASEGT come from the germline V gene. Trimming removed 2 bases from V and 5 bases from J; junction bases left unmatched: 6. The CDR3 is 15 residues long. The CDR3 region is CASSERMGQGYGYTF. CDR3 nucleotides: TGTGCCAGCAGTGAAAGAATGGGACAGGGATATGGCTACACCTTC.

The chain is built from TRBV5-8 and TRBJ2-5; TRBD2 matches at 10 bases. Germline CDR1 reads SGHTS; CDR2 reads YDEGEE. Trimming at V came to 0 bases and at J to 4 bases, leaving 6 bases not matched to a gene. The CDR3 is 16 amino acids. The CDR3 is CASSLGRRLAGETQYF. CDR3 nucleotide sequence: TGTGCCAGCAGCTTGGGGAGGAGACTAGCGGGAGAGACCCAGTACTTC.

The chain combines TRBV5-1 with TRBJ2-5; 8 nucleotides align to TRBD2. The germline CDR1 and CDR2 sequences are SGHRS and YFSETQ. CDR3 length equals 14 residues. V was pared by 3 bases and J by 1 base, with 2 bases of the junction left unmatched. The CDR3 sequence: CASSSTSGQETQYF. CDR3 DNA sequence: TGCGCCAGCAGCTCCACTAGCGGCCAAGAGACCCAGTACTTC.

The chain has TRBV5-1 and TRBJ2-3, with D unclear. Trimming shortened V by 4 bases and J by 2 bases, and 20 bases separated the two germline ends. Germline CDR1 and CDR2: SGHRS and YFSETQ. The CDR3 is made up of 17 amino acids. The chain's CDR3 is CASSPSTTFTLTDTQYF. CDR3 coding DNA: TGCGCCAGCAGCCCCAGCACAACTTTTACTCTCACAGATACGCAGTATTTT.

In DNA form, the CDR3 reads TGTGCCAGCAGTGTGGACTACTACTCCTACGAGCAGTACTTC. This gives the protein CASSVDYYSYEQYF. The chain combines TRBV6-2 or TRBV6-3 with TRBJ2-7, with D tentatively TRBD2 (6 bases). V was trimmed by 5 bases and J by 0 bases, leaving 11 bases between them. The CDR3 has 14 residues. The germline V gene encodes CDR1 MNHEY and CDR2 SVGEGT.

The chain links TRBV6-5 to TRBJ1-3; possibly TRBD1 for D (5 bases). CDR3 length: 15 residues. The germline CDR1 and CDR2 sequences are MNHEY and SVGAGI. Between the trimmed V and J ends, which lost 4 bases and 8 bases, there was a span of 18 bases. CDR3 in DNA: TGTGCCAGCAGTTGGGAACCGGGACGCCGCGACACCATATATTTT. As protein: CASSWEPGRRDTIYF.

This clone appeared a single time. This chain joins TRBV5-1 and TRBJ1-3, with 8 bases that match TRBD1. The CDR3 contains 16 residues. V was clipped by 3 bases and J by 0 bases; unmatched bases: 5. From germline, CDR1 is SGHRS and CDR2 YFSETQ. CDR3: CASSWGTGRSGNTIYF. In DNA form, the CDR3 reads TGCGCCAGCAGCTGGGGGACAGGCCGCTCTGGAAACACCATATATTTT.

The chain is built from TRBV27 and TRBJ2-2; D might be TRBD2 (6 bases). Trimming took off 6 bases at V and 3 bases at J, with 14 bases between the two ends. Germline V CDR1 and CDR2: MNHEY, SMNVEV (reference sequence). CDR3 size: 15 residues. CDR3 region: CASSSPGLHTGELFF. CDR3 coding DNA: TGTGCCAGCAGCAGCCCGGGACTCCACACCGGGGAGCTGTTTTTT.

The rearrangement links TRBV6-2 or TRBV6-3 to TRBJ1-5; the D is unclear. The germline gives CDR1 MNHEY, CDR2 SVGEGT. V was shortened by 0 bases and J by 9 bases, with 12 bases between the two germline ends. The CDR3 sequence is 14 residues long. This CDR3 is CASSYSHGWVPQHF. CDR3 coding DNA: TGTGCCAGCAGTTACTCGCACGGTTGGGTGCCCCAGCATTTT.

CDR3 sequence (DNA): TGTGCCAGCAGTTCGCCGGCGCTGGGAAAACAGGCCGTTTACAATGAGCAGTTCTTC. Amino acids: CASSSPALGKQAVYNEQFF. This chain links TRBV28 with TRBJ2-1; a weak D match, TRBD1 (5 bases). Germline lookup yields CDR1 MDHEN and CDR2 SYDVKM. The CDR3 runs to 19 residues. Deletions cut 4 bases from V and 4 bases from J, with 26 bases between. The whole variable domain, remainder taken from reference TRBV28 and TRBJ2-1, is DVKVTQSSRYLVKRTGEKVFLECVQDMDHENMFWYRQDPGLGLRLIYFSYDVKMKEKGDIPEGYSVSREKKERFSLILESASTNQTSMYLCASSSPALGKQAVYNEQFFGPGTRLTVL.

The J gene is TRBJ2-7, the V gene TRBV5-1; D is perhaps TRBD1 (5 bases). V gave up 4 bases and J gave up 4 bases, with 12 bases separating them. The CDR3 runs to 13 residues. Germline loops: CDR1 SGHRS, CDR2 YFSETQ. The CDR3 region is CASSLSQGYEQYF. The DNA for the CDR3 is TGCGCCAGCAGCCTAAGCCAGGGTTACGAGCAGTACTTC.

This rearrangement joins TRBV15 to TRBJ2-7, with a possible D match to TRBD1 (5 bases). The V gene lost 0 bases and the J gene lost 9 bases, with 21 bases spanning the gap. This CDR3 has 16 amino acids. CDR1 and CDR2 from the germline V gene are LNHNV and YYDKDF (reference sequence). Here the CDR3 reads CATSRDRVRARPGQYF. The CDR3, as DNA: TGTGCCACCAGCAGAGATAGGGTCAGGGCAAGACCTGGGCAGTACTTC.

The chain links TRBV7-2 to TRBJ1-5; D ambiguous. CDR1 is SGHTA and CDR2 is FQGNSA in the germline V gene. Trimming shortened V by 1 base and J by 2 bases, and 3 bases separated the two germline ends. The CDR3 has 13 residues. This chain's CDR3 is CASSLDRNQPQHF. The CDR3 DNA sequence: TGTGCCAGCAGCTTAGACCGCAATCAGCCCCAGCATTTT.

In DNA, the CDR3 is TGCGCCAGCAGCCCGACGGGACTAGCGGGAGACGGGCAGTACTTC. Translation gives CASSPTGLAGDGQYF. The gene calls are TRBV5-1 and TRBJ2-7; 14 bases line up with TRBD2. With V trimmed by 4 bases and J by 9 bases, 9 bases remained unmatched. The CDR3 runs 15 residues. CDR1 is SGHRS and CDR2 is YFSETQ in the germline V gene.

This rearrangement joins TRBV4-1 to TRBJ1-1; D call uncertain. Per germline, CDR1 MGHRA and CDR2 YSYEKL. Trimming removed 0 bases from V and 7 bases from J, with 9 bases in between. The CDR3 covers 13 residues. As DNA, the CDR3 is TGCGCCAGCAGCCAAGACGCCACACATGAAGCTTTCTTT. Translated, it gives CASSQDATHEAFF.

This rearrangement joins TRBV15 to TRBJ2-7; D may correspond to TRBD1 or TRBD2 (5 bases each). V lost 0 bases, J lost 6 bases, and 12 bases lay in between. The length of the CDR3 is 14 residues. Germline CDR1 and CDR2: LNHNV and YYDKDF (reference sequence). The CDR3 region is CATSREGTGPEQYF. For the CDR3, the DNA is TGTGCCACCAGCAGAGAAGGGACGGGCCCCGAGCAGTACTTC.

The rearrangement uses TRBV28 and TRBJ2-7, with a possible D match to TRBD2 (5 bases). Per the germline V gene, CDR1 is MDHEN and CDR2 is SYDVKM. Trimming cost V 2 bases and J 6 bases, with 20 bases left between them. This CDR3 is 16 amino acids long. In DNA, the CDR3 is TGTGCCAGCAGTTTAGGACCCCTCGGACGGGGTGGCGAGCAGTACTTC. Translated, it gives CASSLGPLGRGGEQYF.

The rearrangement joins TRBV28 to TRBJ1-5, with no clear D. The length of the CDR3 is 16 residues. CDR1 and CDR2 (germline): MDHEN, SYDVKM. V gave up 5 bases and J gave up 1 base, with 15 bases separating them. CDR3 DNA: TGTGCCAGCAGTGCCGCGACGGGAGTGAGCAATCAGCCCCAGCATTTT. It translates to CASSAATGVSNQPQHF.